What follows are 5 T cell receptor beta chains derived from one specimen sequenced in a study of T-cell memory formation after mild COVID-19. MiXCR was run by TCRdb on the 5' RACE reads, yielding one entry per CDR3 protein. The table records 550,000 to 700,000 distinct CDR3 sequences, around 16% of them present only once. The sequenced sample was PBMCs or a T cell subset sorted from them (not recorded which). These receptors were obtained from an adult woman who had mild COVID-19 (a few samples of this study predate the infection). Cell type and time point are not known.

This clonotype was seen a handful of times. The chain employs TRBV20-1 and TRBJ2-1; the match to TRBD2 covers 13 bases. CDR3 length equals 15 residues. With 3 bases clipped from V and 7 bases from J, the junction kept 6 bases outside the gene matches. Germline V CDR1 and CDR2: DFQATT, SNEGSKA (reference sequence). The CDR3 region has the DNA TGCAGTGCTAGTAATCGGACTAGCGGGAGTAATGAGCAGTTCTTC. Residues: CSASNRTSGSNEQFF.

This clonotype was seen at least ten times. The V and J genes are TRBV27 and TRBJ2-7; a possible D gene is TRBD1 (6 bases). This CDR3 is 14 amino acids long. Between the trimmed V and J ends, which lost 5 bases and 2 bases, there was a span of 13 bases. Germline CDR1 is MNHEY and CDR2 is SMNVEV (reference sequence). The CDR3 here is CASSLQGLAYEQYF. The CDR3 bases are TGTGCCAGCAGTCTACAGGGTTTGGCCTACGAGCAGTACTTC.

CDR3 loop: CAREEQNIQYF. CDR3 DNA sequence: TGTGCCAGGGAAGAACAAAACATTCAGTACTTC. The V gene is TRBV19, the J gene TRBJ2-4; no clear D. V lost 9 bases to trimming and J lost 5 bases, with 8 bases between them. This CDR3 contains 11 residues. Germline CDR1 LNHDA, CDR2 SQIVND (reference sequence).

This clonotype was detected a few times. The rearrangement uses TRBV6-1 and TRBJ1-4; 9 nucleotides agree with TRBD1. This CDR3 contains 19 residues. The trim removed 7 bases at V and 1 base at J, leaving 16 bases unmatched. CDR1 and CDR2 (germline): MNHNS, SASEGT. CDR3: CASIYRDRDLLRTNEKLFF. As DNA, the CDR3 is TGTGCCAGCATTTATCGGGACAGGGACCTATTGAGAACTAATGAAAAACTGTTTTTT.

This clonotype was counted between two and nine times. The J gene is TRBJ2-1, the V gene TRBV24-1, with D uncertain. V lost 8 bases, J lost 8 bases, and 3 bases lay in between. CDR3 length equals 9 residues. Germline V gives CDR1 KGHDR, CDR2 SFDVKD. The CDR3 region is CATTHEQFF. The DNA for the CDR3 is TGTGCCACCACCCATGAGCAGTTCTTC.